This is a list of T cell receptor beta chains from one sample in a study of identical twins. TCRdb reprocessed the 5' RACE reads with MiXCR, giving one entry per CDR3 protein. This table holds 450,000 to 650,000 distinct CDR3 sequences, 13% to 15% found once. The sample was also reused in another study, on yellow fever vaccine responses in identical twins.

Sequencing was performed on CD4+ T cells sorted from blood. The receptors originated from a woman younger than 30 in good health. Each CDR3 is given with its conserved first and last residue. A D gene is named only where the DNA matches it firmly. Not every row has a clone size; where given, it reads once, few, many or a size class.

clone size	V gene	J gene	D gene	CDR3 DNA	CDR3 protein
many	TRBV3-1	TRBJ1-6	NA	TGTGCCAGCAGCCAGCGACATCCACCCCTCCACTTT	CASSQRHPPLHF
NA	TRBV5-1	TRBJ2-3	NA	TGCGCCACTTCGCGGGGACAACGCACAGATACGCAGTATTTT	CATSRGQRTDTQYF
NA	TRBV12-3/TRBV12-4	TRBJ2-6	NA	TGTGCCAGCGTTAAGGGGACGAGCGGGGCCAACGTCCTGACTTTC	CASVKGTSGANVLTF
NA	TRBV15	TRBJ2-2	NA	TGTGCCACCAGCAGAGATCCGGGGTCCAACACCGGGGAGCTGTTTTTT	CATSRDPGSNTGELFF
few	TRBV4-1	TRBJ1-3	TRBD1	TGCGCCAGCAGCCAAGTACAGGGGGTGGGAAACACCATATATTTT	CASSQVQGVGNTIYF
NA	TRBV20-1	TRBJ2-1	TRBD2	TGCAGTGCTTTTGGCCTAGCGGGAGGGAACTCCTACAATGAGCAGTTCTTC	CSAFGLAGGNSYNEQFF
few	TRBV15	TRBJ2-1	NA	TGTGCCACCAGCACCCGGAGGGGGGGCACCAATGAGCAGTTCTTC	CATSTRRGGTNEQFF
few	TRBV20-1	TRBJ2-3	NA	TGCAGTGCCAACCCCACAGATACGCAGTATTTT	CSANPTDTQYF
NA	TRBV15	TRBJ2-5	NA	TGTGCCACCAGCAGCCGGGGGCCAGGAGAGACCCAGTACTTC	CATSSRGPGETQYF
NA	TRBV20-1	TRBJ2-1	NA	TGCAGTGCTAGAGATGGGCAGGGGCTCGATGAGCAGTTCTTC	CSARDGQGLDEQFF
many	TRBV20-1	TRBJ2-5	TRBD2	TGCAGCCAGGGAGGGCCAGAGACCCAGTACTTC	CSQGGPETQYF
once	TRBV20-1	TRBJ2-6	NA	TGCAGTGCTAGAGTTCCAGGGTCTGGGGCCAACGTCCTGACTTTC	CSARVPGSGANVLTF
few	TRBV20-1	TRBJ2-5	NA	TGCAGTGTCGGTTCTGGGCTAGATAGGGAGACCCAGTACTTC	CSVGSGLDRETQYF
NA	TRBV2	TRBJ2-4	TRBD2	TGTGCCAGCAGTGACCGGGAGGGTGGCATTCAGTACTTC	CASSDREGGIQYF
NA	TRBV29-1	TRBJ2-7	NA	TGCAGCGTTGTGGGGTCTACCTCCTACGAGCAGTACTTC	CSVVGSTSYEQYF
NA	TRBV20-1	TRBJ2-3	TRBD2	TGCAGTGCTGGGGAGGGTTTTCGCACAGATACGCAGTATTTT	CSAGEGFRTDTQYF
NA	TRBV7-2	TRBJ1-5	NA	TGTGCCAGCGGGGGTCCTAATCAGCCCCAGCATTTT	CASGGPNQPQHF
NA	TRBV9	TRBJ1-6	NA	TGTGCCAGCAGCGTAGCCTTGGGGGATTCACCCCTCCACTTT	CASSVALGDSPLHF
NA	TRBV10-3	TRBJ1-1	NA	TGTGCCAGCGGTGGGACCCAGAACACTGAAGCTTTCTTT	CASGGTQNTEAFF
NA	TRBV6-1	TRBJ2-7	NA	TGTGCCAGCAGTGAAGCTCTGGGCAGGGGATTGTACGAGCAGTACTTC	CASSEALGRGLYEQYF
few	TRBV15	TRBJ2-7	NA	TGTGCCACCAGCAGAGATATAGTGAGCTCCTACGAGCAGTACTTC	CATSRDIVSSYEQYF
NA	TRBV5-1	TRBJ2-3	NA	TGCGCCAGCAGCGCCACGATCGGCACAGATACGCAGTATTTT	CASSATIGTDTQYF
few	TRBV12-3/TRBV12-4	TRBJ1-5	NA	TGTGCCAGCCGATACAACATCCAGCCCCAGCATTTT	CASRYNIQPQHF
NA	TRBV20-1	TRBJ2-5	TRBD1	TGCAGTGCCGGGGGACAGGGGGCCGGGGAGACCCAGTACTTC	CSAGGQGAGETQYF
NA	TRBV27	TRBJ1-1	NA	TGTGCCAGCAGTAACGGGTTCTACCTGAAAGCTTTCTTT	CASSNGFYLKAFF
few	TRBV6-5	TRBJ2-2	NA	TGTGCCAGCAGTTTCCGGAACACCGGGGAGCTGTTTTTT	CASSFRNTGELFF
NA	TRBV12-3/TRBV12-4	TRBJ2-1	TRBD2	TGTGCCAGCAGTCTCGCCGTTGCGGGAGAGGGTGATGAGCAGTTCTTC	CASSLAVAGEGDEQFF
many	TRBV20-1	TRBJ2-5	TRBD2	TGCAGTGCTATTAGCGGGGAGCAGCCTCTCCAAGAGACCCAGTACTTC	CSAISGEQPLQETQYF
once	TRBV20-1	TRBJ2-1	TRBD2	TGCAGTGCCCTTAGCGGGGTTTCCTGCAATGAGCAGTTCTTC	CSALSGVSCNEQFF
few	TRBV20-1	TRBJ2-1	NA	TGCAGTGCTAGAACCCGGATCGTCAATGAGCAGTTCTTC	CSARTRIVNEQFF
many	TRBV20-1	TRBJ1-2	NA	TGCAGTGCTTCGGACAGCTCCTATGGCTACACCTTC	CSASDSSYGYTF
few	TRBV27	TRBJ2-7	NA	TGTGCCAGCAGTCGCCGGGGCTACGAGCAGTACTTC	CASSRRGYEQYF